This TCR beta chain was identified during a study of CD8+CD57+ T cells in acquired aplastic anemia. Study-level background: Sorted CD4+ and CD8+ cells yielded around 3.3 ug of DNA on average.

CD8+CD57+ cell expansion had been shown by flow cytometry in patients chosen for sequencing. All patients had severe acquired aplastic anemia. The template for TCR beta VDJ and CDR3 sequence profiling was genomic DNA. Each CDR3 protein gets one entry after TCRdb re-called the reads with MiXCR. The data hold 200,000 to 250,000 distinct CDR3 sequences, with less than 75% observed a single time. V lost 4 bases to trimming and J lost 2 bases; unmatched junction nucleotides: 5. From germline, CDR1 is SGDLS and CDR2 YYNGEE. The CDR3 sequence is 14 residues long. This chain links TRBV9 with TRBJ2-5; 7 nucleotides match TRBD1. Sequenced sample: sorted CD4+, CD8+, or CD8+CD57+ T cells (not recorded which) from PBMCs. The receptor was isolated from a human donor with aplastic anemia. This CDR3 is CASSPTTGQETQYF. CDR3 bases: TGTGCCAGCAGCCCCACGACAGGGCAAGAGACCCAGTACTTC.